What follows is one T cell receptor beta chain and its context. Its specificity is unknown. This CDR3 spans 14 amino acids. After removal of 7 bases from V and 1 base from J, the junction contained 6 bases not matched to a gene. Germline assignment: CDR1 MDHEN and CDR2 SYDVKM. This sample is part of a study of CD8 T cells in ankylosing spondylitis. Study-wide results and caveats: In the blood and synovial fluid of reactive arthritis, some motif variants had been previously reported. What seemed typical of ankylosing spondylitis blood was a TCR beta motif built from about 8 highly homologous variants. Significant enrichment of disease-linked clones was reported in matched ankylosing spondylitis synovial fluid. Relatively scarce in peripheral blood, disease-linked clones were CD8+.

Construction of TCR beta libraries was performed using quantitative 5'-RACE with molecular barcodes. TCRdb analysed the 5' RACE reads with MiXCR anew, one entry per CDR3 protein. The sample has around 890,000 distinct CDR3 sequences, roughly 10% seen once. The sequencing sample was made of blood, either unsorted or a sorted T cell fraction (not recorded which). V and J are TRBV28 and TRBJ1-1, with TRBD1 identical over 7 bases. This TCR was recovered from a male donor with ankylosing spondylitis. The CDR3 DNA sequence: TGTGCCAGCACTGCAGGGACAGCGAACACTGAAGCTTTCTTT. Amino acid sequence: CASTAGTANTEAFF.